This entry lists 9 T cell receptor beta chains sequenced from one sample in a study of T-cell reconstitution after alpha-beta-depleted transplantation in children. Molecular barcoding with unique molecular identifiers was used for the TCRbeta library. TCRdb itself ran the PCR reads through MiXCR, one entry per CDR3 protein. In the table there are 200,000 to 300,000 distinct CDR3 sequences, 8.2% of which are singletons. The specimen was PBMCs, mostly from graft donor cells, collected 180 days after TCRalphabeta/CD19-depleted stem cell transplant. All receptors come from a male patient younger than 18 who had a stem cell transplant for acute lymphoblastic leukemia, so the T cells may come from the graft donor.

This clonotype has at least ten counts. J is TRBJ1-5 and V is TRBV28; D is unresolved. The V end lost 7 bases, the J end lost 9 bases, and 31 bases lay between the germline ends. This CDR3 region has 18 residues. Germline CDR1 and CDR2: MDHEN and SYDVKM. CDR3 protein: CASNSFKTSGRRQRPQHF. Written as DNA, the CDR3 is TGTGCCAGCAATTCGTTCAAAACATCGGGAAGGCGGCAGCGGCCCCAGCATTTT.

This clonotype appeared many times. The chain links TRBV6-1 to TRBJ2-5; weak D call: TRBD2 (5 bases). V lost 7 bases to trimming and J lost 0 bases, with 12 bases between them. The CDR3 is made up of 14 amino acids. Per the germline V gene, CDR1 is MNHNS and CDR2 is SASEGT. The CDR3 bases are TGTGCCAGCAAGCGGAACATGTACCAAGAGACCCAGTACTTC. Protein product: CASKRNMYQETQYF.

There are many counts of this clonotype. This CDR3 is CASSVIQGRTTEAFF. In nucleotides, the CDR3 is TGTGCCAGCAGCGTAATTCAGGGGCGCACGACTGAAGCTTTCTTT. This chain connects TRBV7-9 to TRBJ1-1, with a tentative D call TRBD1 (6 bases). The CDR3 contains 15 residues. The V and J ends lost 5 bases and 5 bases respectively, with 18 bases between them. Germline CDR1 SEHNR, CDR2 FQNEAQ (reference sequence). The variable domain in full, completed from reference TRBV7-9 and TRBJ1-1, reads DTGVSQNPRHKITKRGQNVTFRCDPISEHNRLYWYRQTLGQGPEFLTYFQNEAQLEKSRLLSDRFSAERPKGSFSTLEIQRTEQGDSAMYLCASSVIQGRTTEAFFGQGTRLTVV.

This clonotype was found many times. The chain has TRBV12-5 and TRBJ2-1; 9 bases are shared with TRBD2. Unmatched junction bases numbered 13, after V lost 0 bases and J lost 4 bases. This CDR3 spans 19 amino acids. In germline, CDR1 is LGHNT, CDR2 FRNRAP. The CDR3 nucleotides are TGTGCTAGTGGTTTGGTACTGGAACTAGCGGGCCCCGGGTACAATGAGCAGTTCTTC. Its protein product is CASGLVLELAGPGYNEQFF.

This clonotype was detected many times. This chain joins TRBV20-1 and TRBJ2-2, with TRBD2 matching 16 bases. CDR1 is DFQATT and CDR2 is SNEGSKA in the germline V gene (reference sequence). The CDR3 covers 18 residues. J gave up 4 bases and V 3 bases, and 8 bases lay outside the gene matches. The DNA of the CDR3 is TGCAGTGCTAGGGCCCCCGGGACTAGCGGGGGGGCCACCGGGGAGCTGTTTTTT. This encodes CSARAPGTSGGATGELFF.

This clonotype appeared many times. The chain is built from TRBV5-5 and TRBJ2-2, with D possibly being TRBD2 (6 bases). Germline CDR1 is SGHKS and CDR2 is YYEKEE (reference sequence). The germline V and J ends were trimmed by 3 bases and 2 bases, with 8 bases remaining between them. The CDR3 consists of 14 residues. This CDR3 is CASSSGLNTGELFF. The DNA for the CDR3 is TGTGCCAGCAGCTCGGGACTTAACACCGGGGAGCTGTTTTTT.

The table lists this clonotype with many counts. The gene calls are TRBV27 and TRBJ1-5; 8 bases align to TRBD1. The J segment lost 2 bases and the V segment lost 3 bases, leaving 3 bases of the junction unmatched. Germline values: CDR1 MNHEY, CDR2 SMNVEV (reference sequence). CDR3 length: 15 amino acids. CDR3 DNA: TGTGCCAGCAGTTTTGGGACAGGTGGCAATCAGCCCCAGCATTTT. Translated, it gives CASSFGTGGNQPQHF.

Ten or more counts support this clonotype. The chain links TRBV5-5 to TRBJ1-2; 11 positions agree with TRBD1. The CDR3 contains 14 residues. After removal of 4 bases from V and 6 bases from J, the junction contained 5 bases not matched to a gene. Per the germline V gene, CDR1 is SGHKS and CDR2 is YYEKEE (reference sequence). CDR3 amino acids: CASSVDRGLDGYTF. The CDR3 bases are TGTGCCAGCAGCGTGGACAGGGGGCTGGATGGCTACACCTTC.

This clonotype was detected ten times or more. The chain joins TRBV5-1 to TRBJ1-1; TRBD1 agrees at 7 bases. Germline trimming cut 5 bases from V and 5 bases from J; bases unmatched to any gene: 9. The CDR3 loop spans 14 amino acids. CDR1 and CDR2 (germline): SGHRS, YFSETQ. CDR3 residues: CASRRGGAGTEAFF. The CDR3 region has the DNA TGCGCCAGCAGGCGAGGGGGCGCGGGGACTGAAGCTTTCTTT.